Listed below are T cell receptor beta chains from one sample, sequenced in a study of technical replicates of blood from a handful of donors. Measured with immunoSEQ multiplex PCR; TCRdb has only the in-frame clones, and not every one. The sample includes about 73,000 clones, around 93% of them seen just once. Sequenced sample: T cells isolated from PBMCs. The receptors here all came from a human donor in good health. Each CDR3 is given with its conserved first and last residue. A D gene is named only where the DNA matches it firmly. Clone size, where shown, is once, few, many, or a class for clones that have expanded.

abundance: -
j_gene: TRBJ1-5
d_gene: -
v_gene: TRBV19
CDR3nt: TGTGCCAGTAGTATGGGTGGACAGCAGAATCAGCCCCAGCATTTT
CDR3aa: CASSMGGQQNQPQHF

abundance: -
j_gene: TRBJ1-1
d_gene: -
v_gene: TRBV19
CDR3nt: TGTGCCAGTAGTATCAGGGTAACTGAAGCTTTCTTT
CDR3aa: CASSIRVTEAFF

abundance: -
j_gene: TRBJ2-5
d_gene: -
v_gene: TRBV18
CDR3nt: TGTGCCAGCTCACCGGGACTCTCAGAGACCCAGTACTTC
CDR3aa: CASSPGLSETQYF

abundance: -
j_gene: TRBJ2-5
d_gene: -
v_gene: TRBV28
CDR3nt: TGTGCCAGCACCATCAGGGGAGGGGCGGAGACCCAGTACTTC
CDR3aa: CASTIRGGAETQYF

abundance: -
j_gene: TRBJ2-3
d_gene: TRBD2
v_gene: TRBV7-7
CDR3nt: TGTGCCAGCAGCCGACTAGCGGGAGGTCAAGCAGATACGCAGTATTTT
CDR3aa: CASSRLAGGQADTQYF

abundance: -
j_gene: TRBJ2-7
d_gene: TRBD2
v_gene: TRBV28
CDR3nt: TGTGCCAGCAGTCCCCCGCCTAGCGGCTACGAGCAGTACTTC
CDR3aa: CASSPPPSGYEQYF

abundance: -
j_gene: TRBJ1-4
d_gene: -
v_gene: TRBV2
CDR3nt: TGTGCCAGCAGTGAAGGTTTTCAGCGAGGGAAACTGTTTTTT
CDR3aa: CASSEGFQRGKLFF

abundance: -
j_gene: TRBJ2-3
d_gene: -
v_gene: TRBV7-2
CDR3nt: TGTGCCAGCAGCTTAGATGCGGGCACAGATACGCAGTATTTT
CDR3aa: CASSLDAGTDTQYF

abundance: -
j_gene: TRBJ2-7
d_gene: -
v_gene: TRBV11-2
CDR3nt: TGTGCCAGTCGCGGGGTCTACGAGCAGTACTTC
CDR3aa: CASRGVYEQYF

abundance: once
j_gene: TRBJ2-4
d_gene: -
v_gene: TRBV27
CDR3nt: TGTGCCAGCAGTTTAGAGACGTTGGGGCGGCAGTACTTC
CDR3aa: CASSLETLGRQYF

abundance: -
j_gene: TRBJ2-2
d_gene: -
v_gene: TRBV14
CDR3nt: TGTGCCAGCAGCCTCACGACAGGGAACACCGGGGAGCTGTTTTTT
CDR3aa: CASSLTTGNTGELFF

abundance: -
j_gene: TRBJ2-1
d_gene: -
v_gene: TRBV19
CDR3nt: TGTGCCAGTGGTCAGAACAGGGCATATGAGCAGTTCTTC
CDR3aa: CASGQNRAYEQFF

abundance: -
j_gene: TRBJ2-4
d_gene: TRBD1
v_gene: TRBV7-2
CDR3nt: TGTGCCAGCAGCTTCAGGCAGACAGGGAAGATTCAGTACTTC
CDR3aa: CASSFRQTGKIQYF

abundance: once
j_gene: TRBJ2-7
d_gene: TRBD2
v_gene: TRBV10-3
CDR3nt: TGTGCCATCAGTGATACGGGGGGGACCTCCTACGAGCAGTACTTC
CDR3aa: CAISDTGGTSYEQYF

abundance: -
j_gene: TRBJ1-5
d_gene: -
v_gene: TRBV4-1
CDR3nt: TGCGCCAGCAGCCAAGGGTTCTCAGGGGCCAATCAGCCCCAGCATTTT
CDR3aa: CASSQGFSGANQPQHF

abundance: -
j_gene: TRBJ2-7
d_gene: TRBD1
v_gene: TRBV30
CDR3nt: TGTGCCTGGAGTGTATCCCCGACAGGGGACTACGAGCAGTACTTC
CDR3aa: CAWSVSPTGDYEQYF

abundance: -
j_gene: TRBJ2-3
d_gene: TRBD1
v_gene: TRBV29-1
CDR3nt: TGCAGTCACAAGACAGGGTCCTCAGATACGCAGTATTTT
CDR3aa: CSHKTGSSDTQYF

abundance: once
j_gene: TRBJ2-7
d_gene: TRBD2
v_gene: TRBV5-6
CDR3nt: TGTGCCAGCAGCTCCGCACTAGCGGAATACGAGCAGTACTTC
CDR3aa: CASSSALAEYEQYF

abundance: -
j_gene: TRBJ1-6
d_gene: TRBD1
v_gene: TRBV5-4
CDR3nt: TGTGCCAGCAGCTTACAGGGGGAGCCCTTTTCACCCCTCCACTTT
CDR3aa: CASSLQGEPFSPLHF

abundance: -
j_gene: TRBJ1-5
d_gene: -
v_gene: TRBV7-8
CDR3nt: TGTGCCAGCAGCTTTTACGGGAATCAGCCCCAGCATTTT
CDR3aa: CASSFYGNQPQHF

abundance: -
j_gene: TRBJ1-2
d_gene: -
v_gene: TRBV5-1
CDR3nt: TGCGCCAGCAGCTTGTATTCCGGGGGACCTTATGGCTACACCTTC
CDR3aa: CASSLYSGGPYGYTF

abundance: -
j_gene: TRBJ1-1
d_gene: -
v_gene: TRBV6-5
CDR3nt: TGTGCCAGCAGTTACTCGATAATTAGCGGGCTTGAAGCTTTCTTT
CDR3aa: CASSYSIISGLEAFF

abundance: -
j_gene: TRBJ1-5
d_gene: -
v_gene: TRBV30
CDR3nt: TGTGCCTGGAGCACGGGAGCCCAGCCCCAGCATTTT
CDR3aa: CAWSTGAQPQHF

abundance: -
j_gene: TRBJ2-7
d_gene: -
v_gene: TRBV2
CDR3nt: TGTGCCAGCAGCGGAGGCAGCTACGAGCAGTACTTC
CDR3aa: CASSGGSYEQYF

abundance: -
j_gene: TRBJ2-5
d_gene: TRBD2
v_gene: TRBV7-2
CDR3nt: TGTGCCAGCAGCCCCATGGCTAGCGGGGGACAAGAGACCCAGTACTTC
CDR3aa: CASSPMASGGQETQYF

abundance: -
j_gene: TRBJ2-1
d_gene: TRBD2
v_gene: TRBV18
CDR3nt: TGTGCCAGCTCACCCTCGGAGGCAGCGGGGGCCTACAATGAGCAGTTCTTC
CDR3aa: CASSPSEAAGAYNEQFF

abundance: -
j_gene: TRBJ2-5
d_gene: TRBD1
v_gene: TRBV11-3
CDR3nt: TGTGCCAGCAGCCACAGGGGGCAGAAGACCCAGTACTTC
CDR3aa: CASSHRGQKTQYF

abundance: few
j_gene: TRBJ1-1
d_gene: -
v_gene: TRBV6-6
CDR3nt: TGTGCCAGCAGTCAGCAGGGGAACACTGAAGCTTTCTTT
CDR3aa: CASSQQGNTEAFF

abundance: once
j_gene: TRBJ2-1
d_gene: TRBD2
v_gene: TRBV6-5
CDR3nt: TGTGCCAGCAGTTATTCAGGGAGGGCAAATGAGCAGTTCTTC
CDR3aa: CASSYSGRANEQFF

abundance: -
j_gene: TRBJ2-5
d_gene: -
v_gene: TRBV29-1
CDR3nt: TGCAGGTCCTTCGGGGGGCGAGGAGACGAGACCCAGTACTTC
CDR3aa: CRSFGGRGDETQYF

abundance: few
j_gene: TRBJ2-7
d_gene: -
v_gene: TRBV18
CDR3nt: TGTGCCAGCTCACCTTTCCGTGTGAGCGGGTCTAACTACGAGCAGTACTTC
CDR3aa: CASSPFRVSGSNYEQYF

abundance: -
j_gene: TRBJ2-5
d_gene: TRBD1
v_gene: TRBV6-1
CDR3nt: TGTGCCAGCTCCCTTTTTTCGGACAGGGAGGAGACCCAGTACTTC
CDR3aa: CASSLFSDREETQYF

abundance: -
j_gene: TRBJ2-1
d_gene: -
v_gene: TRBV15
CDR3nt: TGTGCCACCAGCAGAGTTAGCCGCGTGTACTACAATGAGCAGTTCTTC
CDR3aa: CATSRVSRVYYNEQFF

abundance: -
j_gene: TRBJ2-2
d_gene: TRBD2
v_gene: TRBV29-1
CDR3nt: TGCAGCGTTGTCGTAGCGGGAGGACCGAACACCGGGGAGCTGTTTTTT
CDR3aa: CSVVVAGGPNTGELFF

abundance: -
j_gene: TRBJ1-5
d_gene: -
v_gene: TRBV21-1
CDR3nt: TGTGCCAGCAGCACTATAGGGACAGGGAACAATCAGCCCCAGCATTTT
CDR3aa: CASSTIGTGNNQPQHF